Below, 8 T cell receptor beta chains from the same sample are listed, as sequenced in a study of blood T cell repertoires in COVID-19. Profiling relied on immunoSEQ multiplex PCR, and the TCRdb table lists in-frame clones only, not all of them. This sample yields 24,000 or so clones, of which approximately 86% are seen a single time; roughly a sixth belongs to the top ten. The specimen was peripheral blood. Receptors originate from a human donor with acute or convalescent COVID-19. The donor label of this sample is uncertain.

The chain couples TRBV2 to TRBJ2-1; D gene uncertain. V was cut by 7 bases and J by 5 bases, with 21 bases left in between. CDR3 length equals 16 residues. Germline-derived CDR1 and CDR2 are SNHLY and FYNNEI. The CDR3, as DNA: TGTGCCAGCACCAATCCTCCAGGCGACATTGACAATGAGCAGTTCTTC. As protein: CASTNPPGDIDNEQFF.

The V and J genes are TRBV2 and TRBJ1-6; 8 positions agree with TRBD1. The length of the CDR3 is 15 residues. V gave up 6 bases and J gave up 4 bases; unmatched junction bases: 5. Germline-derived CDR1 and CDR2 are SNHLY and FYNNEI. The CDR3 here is CASRIGQGYNSPLHF. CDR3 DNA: TGTGCCAGCAGAATCGGACAGGGTTATAATTCACCCCTCCACTTT.

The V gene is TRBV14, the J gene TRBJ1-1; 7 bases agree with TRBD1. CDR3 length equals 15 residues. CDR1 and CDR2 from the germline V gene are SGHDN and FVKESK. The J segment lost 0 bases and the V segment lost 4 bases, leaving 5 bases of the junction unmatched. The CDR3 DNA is TGTGCCAGCAGCCTCATGGGACAGATGAACACTGAAGCTTTCTTT. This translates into CASSLMGQMNTEAFF.

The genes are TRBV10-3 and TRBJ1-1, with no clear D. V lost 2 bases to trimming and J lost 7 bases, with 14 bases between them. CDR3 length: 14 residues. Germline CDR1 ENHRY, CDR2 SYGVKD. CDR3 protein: CAISEPTPSNEAFF. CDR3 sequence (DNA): TGTGCCATCAGTGAGCCCACTCCCTCTAATGAAGCTTTCTTT.

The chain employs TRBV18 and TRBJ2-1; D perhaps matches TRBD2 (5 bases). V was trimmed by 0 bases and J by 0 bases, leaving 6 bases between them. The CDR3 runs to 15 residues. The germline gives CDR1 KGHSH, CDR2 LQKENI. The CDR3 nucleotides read TGTGCCAGCTCACCACCGACTACCTCCTACAATGAGCAGTTCTTC. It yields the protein CASSPPTTSYNEQFF.

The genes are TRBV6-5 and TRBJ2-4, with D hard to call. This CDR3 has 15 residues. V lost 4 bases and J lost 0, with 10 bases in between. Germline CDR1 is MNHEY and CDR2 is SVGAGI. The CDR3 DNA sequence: TGTGCCAGCAGTTGGCAGGCCGGAGCCAAAAACATTCAGTACTTC. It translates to CASSWQAGAKNIQYF.

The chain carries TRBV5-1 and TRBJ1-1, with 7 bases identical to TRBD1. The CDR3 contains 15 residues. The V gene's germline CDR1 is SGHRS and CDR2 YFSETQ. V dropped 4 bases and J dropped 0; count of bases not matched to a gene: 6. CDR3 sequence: CASSTGTAMNTEAFF. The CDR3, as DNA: TGCGCCAGCAGCACCGGGACAGCGATGAACACTGAAGCTTTCTTT.

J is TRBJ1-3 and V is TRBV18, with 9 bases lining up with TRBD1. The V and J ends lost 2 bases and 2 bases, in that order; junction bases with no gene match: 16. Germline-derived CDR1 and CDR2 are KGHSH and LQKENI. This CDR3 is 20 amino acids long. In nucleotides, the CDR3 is TGTGCCAGCTCACCATTAGTGCTGGGACAGGGAAACTCAGCTGGAAACACCATATATTTT. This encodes CASSPLVLGQGNSAGNTIYF.